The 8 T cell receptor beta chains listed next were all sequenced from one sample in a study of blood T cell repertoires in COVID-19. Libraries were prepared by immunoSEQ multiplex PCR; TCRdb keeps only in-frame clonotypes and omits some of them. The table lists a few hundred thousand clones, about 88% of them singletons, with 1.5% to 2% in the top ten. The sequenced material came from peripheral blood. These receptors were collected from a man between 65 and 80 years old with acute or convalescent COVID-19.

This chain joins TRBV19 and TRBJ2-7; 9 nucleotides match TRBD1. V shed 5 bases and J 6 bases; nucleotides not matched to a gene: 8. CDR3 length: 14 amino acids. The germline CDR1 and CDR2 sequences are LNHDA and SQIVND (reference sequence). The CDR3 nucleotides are TGTGCCAGTAGTCCGTACAGGGGGCGCACCGAGCAGTACTTC. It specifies CASSPYRGRTEQYF.

The CDR3 DNA is TGTGCCAGCAGCCCCGGAGGGATAGCTCACTATGGCTACACCTTC. Translation: CASSPGGIAHYGYTF. The chain is built from TRBV3-1 (or the pseudogene TRBV3-2) and TRBJ1-2; no firm D call. The V end lost 4 bases, the J end lost 3 bases, and 15 bases lay between the germline ends. CDR1 and CDR2 (germline): LGHDT, YNNKEL (reference sequence). This CDR3 has 15 residues.

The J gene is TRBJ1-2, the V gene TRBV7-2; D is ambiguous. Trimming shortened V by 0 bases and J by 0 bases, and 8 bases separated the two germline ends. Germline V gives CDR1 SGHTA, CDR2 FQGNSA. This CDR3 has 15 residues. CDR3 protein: CASSLAELANYGYTF. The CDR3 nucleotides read TGTGCCAGCAGCTTAGCGGAGTTAGCTAACTATGGCTACACCTTC.

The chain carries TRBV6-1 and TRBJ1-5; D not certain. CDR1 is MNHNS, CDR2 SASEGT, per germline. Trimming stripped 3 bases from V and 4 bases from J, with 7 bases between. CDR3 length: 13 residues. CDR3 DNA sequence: TGTGCCAGCAGTGAGGCAGTGAATCAGCCCCAGCATTTT. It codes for CASSEAVNQPQHF.

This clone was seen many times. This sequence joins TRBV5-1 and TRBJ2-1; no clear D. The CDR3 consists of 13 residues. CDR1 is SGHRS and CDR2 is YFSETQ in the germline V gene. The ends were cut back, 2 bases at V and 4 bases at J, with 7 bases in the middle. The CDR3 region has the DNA TGCGCCAGCAGCTTAGCCCATTACAATGAGCAGTTCTTC. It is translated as CASSLAHYNEQFF.

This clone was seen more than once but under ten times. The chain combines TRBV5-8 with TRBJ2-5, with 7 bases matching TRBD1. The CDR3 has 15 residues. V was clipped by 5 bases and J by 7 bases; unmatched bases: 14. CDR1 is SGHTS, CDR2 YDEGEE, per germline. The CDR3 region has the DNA TGTGCCAGCAGTTTTAACAGGGGCGGTGCGATGACCCAGTACTTC. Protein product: CASSFNRGGAMTQYF.

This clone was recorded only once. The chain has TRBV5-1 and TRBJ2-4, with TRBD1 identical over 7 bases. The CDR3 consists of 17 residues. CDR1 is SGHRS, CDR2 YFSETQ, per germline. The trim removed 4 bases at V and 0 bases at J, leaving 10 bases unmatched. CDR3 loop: CASSASGQTIAKNIQYF. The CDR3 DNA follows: TGCGCCAGCAGCGCCTCGGGACAGACCATAGCCAAAAACATTCAGTACTTC.

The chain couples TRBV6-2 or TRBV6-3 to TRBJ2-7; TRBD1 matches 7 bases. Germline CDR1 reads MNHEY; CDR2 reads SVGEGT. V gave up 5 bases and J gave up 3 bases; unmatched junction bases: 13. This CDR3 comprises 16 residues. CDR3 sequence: CASSRASGTAYYEQYF. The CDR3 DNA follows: TGTGCCAGCAGTCGGGCCTCCGGGACAGCTTACTACGAGCAGTACTTC.